This T cell receptor beta chain was captured by sequencing in a study of T cell changes during pregnancy in multiple sclerosis. TCRdb's table, derived via immunoSEQ multiplex PCR, lists solely in-frame clones and lacks some. The profile covers 35,000 to 50,000 clones, with 75% to 95% appearing a single time and about 2.1% taken by the ten largest. The specimen comprised CD4+ T cells from peripheral blood mononuclear cells, sampled after pregnancy. This receptor was taken from a female donor in good health, enrolled as a control in a pregnancy study.

The CDR3 loop is CSVTPDRNTGELFF. As DNA, the CDR3 is TGCAGCGTTACACCGGACAGGAACACCGGGGAGCTGTTTTTT. The gene calls are TRBV29-1 and TRBJ2-2; perhaps TRBD1 as D (6 bases). The CDR3 extends over 14 amino acids. Germline values: CDR1 SQVTM, CDR2 ANQGSEA. V was pared by 5 bases and J by 1 base, with 11 bases between.